Listed here are 14 T cell receptor beta chains from one sample, sequenced in a study of blood T cell repertoires in COVID-19. TCRdb's table, derived via immunoSEQ multiplex PCR, lists solely in-frame clones and lacks some. The data contain about 98,000 clones, nearly 90% of them singletons. Material: peripheral blood. These receptors came from a man between 65 and 85 years old with acute or convalescent COVID-19.

The rearrangement joins TRBV5-1 to TRBJ2-3; 8 bases match TRBD1. The V segment lost 7 bases and the J segment 0 bases; nucleotides outside the gene matches: 4. Germline CDR1 and CDR2: SGHRS and YFSETQ. The CDR3 covers 14 residues. The CDR3 spells CASCRGQSTDTQYF. The DNA for the CDR3 is TGCGCCAGCTGCAGGGGGCAAAGCACAGATACGCAGTATTTT.

V and J are TRBV7-2 and TRBJ2-7; D is possibly TRBD2 (5 bases). V was shortened by 2 bases and J by 6 bases, with 11 bases between the two germline ends. There are 13 residues in the CDR3. Germline V gene lookup returns CDR1 SGHTA and CDR2 FQGNSA. In DNA, the CDR3 is TGTGCCAGCAGCTTAATGGCTAGCACCGAGCAGTACGTC. This gives the protein CASSLMASTEQYV.

This rearrangement joins TRBV5-5 to TRBJ2-5; TRBD2 agrees at 9 bases. Per the germline V gene, CDR1 is SGHKS and CDR2 is YYEKEE (reference sequence). J lost 5 bases, V lost 2 bases, and 1 base had no gene match. This CDR3 is 13 amino acids long. CDR3 bases: TGTGCCAGCAGCTTCGGACTAGCGGAGACCCAGTACTTC. Protein product: CASSFGLAETQYF.

This clone was observed once. The rearrangement joins TRBV11-2 to TRBJ2-1, with TRBD2 matching over 7 bases. Germline V gives CDR1 SGHAT, CDR2 FQNNGV. V lost 11 bases to trimming and J lost 8 bases; unmatched junction nucleotides: 9. The CDR3 sequence is 12 residues long. The CDR3 sequence: CASGLGGYEQFF. The CDR3, as DNA: TGTGCCTCGGGCCTGGGGGGGTATGAGCAGTTCTTC.

The chain is built from TRBV19 and TRBJ2-6, with a weak D call TRBD2 (6 bases). The CDR3 consists of 14 residues. CDR1 LNHDA and CDR2 SQIVND come from the germline V gene (reference sequence). The CDR3 here is CASRAGSGANVLTF. CDR3 bases: TGTGCTTCAAGAGCGGGCTCTGGGGCCAACGTCCTGACTTTC.

The rearrangement joins TRBV5-1 to TRBJ2-1; 9 bases are shared with TRBD1. Looked up from germline, CDR1 is SGHRS and CDR2 is YFSETQ. Trimming cost V 0 bases and J 7 bases; bases outside gene matches: 8. The CDR3 loop spans 16 amino acids. The CDR3 loop is CASSLDPGQGTNEQFF. CDR3 DNA sequence: TGCGCCAGCAGCTTGGACCCGGGACAGGGTACGAATGAGCAGTTCTTC.

The chain is built from TRBV6-2 or TRBV6-3 and TRBJ2-7, with TRBD2 matching 7 bases. J lost 3 bases, V lost 2 bases, and 7 bases had no gene match. Germline lookup yields CDR1 MNHEY and CDR2 SVGEGT. This CDR3 is 15 amino acids long. The CDR3 sequence: CASSYDLRGNYEQYF. The DNA for the CDR3 is TGTGCCAGCAGTTACGATTTGCGGGGGAACTACGAGCAGTACTTC.

This clone was counted many times. V gene TRBV4-2 combines with J gene TRBJ1-5; possibly TRBD1 for D (5 bases). The CDR3 is 15 residues long. V was shortened by 2 bases and J by 3 bases, with 11 bases between the two germline ends. CDR1 LGHNA and CDR2 YNFKEQ come from the germline V gene. The CDR3 loop is CASSQRTGINQPQHF. The DNA of the CDR3 is TGTGCCAGCAGCCAACGAACAGGCATCAATCAGCCCCAGCATTTT.

This clone was seen only once. This rearrangement joins TRBV28 to TRBJ2-7; TRBD2 is a possible D gene (7 bases). The CDR3 covers 14 residues. CDR1 and CDR2 from the germline V gene are MDHEN and SYDVKM. V dropped 6 bases and J dropped 2 bases, with 14 bases sitting between them. DNA for the CDR3: TGTGCCAGCAGGGCAAGGGGGGGACCCTACGAGCAGTACTTC. It translates to CASRARGGPYEQYF.

In its sample, this clone was seen a few times. The chain has TRBV19 and TRBJ2-7; 9 positions agree with TRBD1. V trimming: 6 bases; J trimming: 5 bases; junction bases outside the gene matches: 5. Per the germline V gene, CDR1 is LNHDA and CDR2 is SQIVND (reference sequence). This CDR3 spans 13 amino acids. CDR3 sequence: CASRNRGLDEQYF. CDR3 in DNA: TGTGCCAGTAGAAACAGGGGGCTCGACGAGCAGTACTTC.

This chain connects TRBV6-2 or TRBV6-3 to TRBJ1-5, with no clear D. The CDR3 contains 16 residues. CDR1 MNHEY and CDR2 SVGEGT come from the germline V gene. Between the trimmed V and J ends, which lost 2 bases and 3 bases, there was a span of 14 bases. Here the CDR3 DNA reads TGTGCCAGCAGTTACCGGACCCCTCGGGACAATCAGCCCCAGCATTTT. Its translation: CASSYRTPRDNQPQHF.

The chain combines TRBV5-4 with TRBJ1-4; maybe TRBD1 (6 bases). Trimming pared 0 bases from V and 7 bases from J, leaving 13 bases between. In germline, CDR1 is SGHNT, CDR2 YYREEE (reference sequence). This CDR3 is 15 amino acids long. CDR3 sequence reads: CASSLGGRFSEKLFF. The CDR3, as DNA: TGTGCCAGCAGCTTGGGGGGGCGTTTCAGTGAAAAACTGTTTTTT.

The V call is TRBV7-2, the J call TRBJ1-2; perhaps TRBD1 as D (5 bases). Germline V gene data show CDR1 as SGHTA and CDR2 as FQGNSA. This CDR3 has 15 residues. Trimming pared 2 bases from V and 0 bases from J, leaving 10 bases between. CDR3 loop: CASSLSSTANYGYTF. The DNA of the CDR3 is TGTGCCAGCAGCTTATCTTCGACAGCTAACTATGGCTACACCTTC.

V and J are TRBV6-5 and TRBJ1-1; a weak D match, TRBD1 (6 bases). This CDR3 region has 12 residues. Looked up from germline, CDR1 is MNHEY and CDR2 is SVGAGI. Deletions cut 7 bases from V and 11 bases from J, with 17 bases between. The CDR3 sequence is CASTPPQGMAFF. The CDR3 DNA is TGTGCCAGCACTCCCCCCCAGGGGATGGCTTTCTTT.